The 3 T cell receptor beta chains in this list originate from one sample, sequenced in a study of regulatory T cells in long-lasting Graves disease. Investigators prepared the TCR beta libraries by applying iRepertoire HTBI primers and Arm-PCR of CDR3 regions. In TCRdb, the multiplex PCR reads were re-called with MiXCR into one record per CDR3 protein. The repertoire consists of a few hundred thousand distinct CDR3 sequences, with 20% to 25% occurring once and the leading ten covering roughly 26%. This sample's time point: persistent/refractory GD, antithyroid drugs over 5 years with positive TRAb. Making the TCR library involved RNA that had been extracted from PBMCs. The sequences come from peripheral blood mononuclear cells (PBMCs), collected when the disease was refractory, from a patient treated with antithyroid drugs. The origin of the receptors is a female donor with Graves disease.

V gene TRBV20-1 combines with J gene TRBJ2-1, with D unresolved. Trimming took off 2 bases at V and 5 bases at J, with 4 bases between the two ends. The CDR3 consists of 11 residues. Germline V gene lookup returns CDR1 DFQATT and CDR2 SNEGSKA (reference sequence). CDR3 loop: CSARFDNEQFF. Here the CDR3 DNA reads TGCAGTGCTAGATTCGACAATGAGCAGTTCTTC.

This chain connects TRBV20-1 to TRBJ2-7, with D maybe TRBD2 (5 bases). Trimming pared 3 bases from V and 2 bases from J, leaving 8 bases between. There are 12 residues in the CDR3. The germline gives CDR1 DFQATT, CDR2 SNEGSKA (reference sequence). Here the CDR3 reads CSASLAPYEQYF. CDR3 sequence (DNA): TGCAGTGCTAGTCTAGCTCCCTACGAGCAGTACTTC.

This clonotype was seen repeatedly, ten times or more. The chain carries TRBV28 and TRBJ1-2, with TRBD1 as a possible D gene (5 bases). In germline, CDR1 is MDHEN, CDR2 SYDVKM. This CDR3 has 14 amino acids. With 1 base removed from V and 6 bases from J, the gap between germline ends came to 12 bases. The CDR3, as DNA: TGTGCCAGCAGTTTATCGGCGGGGGTGGATGGCTACACCTTC. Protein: CASSLSAGVDGYTF.